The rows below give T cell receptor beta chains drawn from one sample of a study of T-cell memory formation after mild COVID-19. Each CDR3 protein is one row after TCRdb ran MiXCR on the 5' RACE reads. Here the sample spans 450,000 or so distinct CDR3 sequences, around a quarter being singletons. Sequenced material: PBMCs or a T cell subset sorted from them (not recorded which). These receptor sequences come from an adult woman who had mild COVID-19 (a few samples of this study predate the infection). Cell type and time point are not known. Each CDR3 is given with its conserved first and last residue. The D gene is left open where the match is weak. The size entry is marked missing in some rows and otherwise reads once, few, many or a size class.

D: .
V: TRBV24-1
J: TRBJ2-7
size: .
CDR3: CATSERGGRIYEQYF
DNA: TGTGCCACCAGTGAGCGAGGGGGGCGAATCTACGAGCAGTACTTC

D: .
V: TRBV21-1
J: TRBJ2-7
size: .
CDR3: CPNRDRVLQPTTGTYEQYF
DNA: TGTCCTAATAGGGACAGGGTACTCCAACCTACTACTGGAACCTACGAGCAGTACTTC

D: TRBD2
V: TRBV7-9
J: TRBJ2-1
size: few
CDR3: CASSPRTSGTYNEQFF
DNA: TGTGCCAGCAGCCCCCGGACTAGCGGCACCTACAATGAGCAGTTCTTC

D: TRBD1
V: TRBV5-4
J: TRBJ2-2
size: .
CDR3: CASSSKQGAGELFF
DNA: TGTGCCAGCAGCTCCAAACAGGGGGCCGGGGAGCTGTTTTTT

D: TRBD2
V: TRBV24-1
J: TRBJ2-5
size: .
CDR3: CATSESGLAGRTQYF
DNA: TGTGCCACCAGTGAATCGGGACTAGCTGGGAGGACCCAGTACTTC

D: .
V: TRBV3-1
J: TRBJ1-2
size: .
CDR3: CASSPLERAYGYTF
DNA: TGTGCCAGCAGCCCGCTCGAACGTGCATATGGCTACACCTTC

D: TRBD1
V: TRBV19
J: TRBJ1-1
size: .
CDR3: CASSIGTGHTEAFF
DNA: TGTGCCAGTAGTATAGGGACAGGTCACACTGAAGCTTTCTTT

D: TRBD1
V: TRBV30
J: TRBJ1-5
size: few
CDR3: CACKTGGPNQPQHF
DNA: TGTGCCTGCAAAACAGGGGGCCCCAATCAGCCCCAGCATTTT

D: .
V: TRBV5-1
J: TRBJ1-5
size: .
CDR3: CASSLAPSGQPQHF
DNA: TGCGCCAGCAGCTTGGCCCCAAGCGGTCAGCCCCAGCATTTT

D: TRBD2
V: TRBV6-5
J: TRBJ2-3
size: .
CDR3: CASSYSSLAGVPDTQYF
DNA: TGTGCCAGCAGTTACTCGTCTCTAGCGGGAGTGCCAGATACGCAGTATTTT